The clone carrying this T cell receptor beta chain was detected only a few times. The antigen is not known. Germline-derived CDR1 and CDR2 are SEHNR and FQNEAQ (reference sequence). There are 14 residues in the CDR3. V was trimmed by 1 base and J by 3 bases, leaving 9 bases between them. The source of the sample is a study of T cells after yellow fever vaccination. Broader study findings: Contamination of FACS-sorted repertoires by abundant clonotypes from the bulk population could occur.

TCRdb processed the 5' RACE reads anew with MiXCR; each CDR3 protein has one entry. The sample has around 550,000 distinct CDR3 sequences, about 19% seen once. This specimen was PBMCs, taken 15 days after the yellow fever booster vaccination. The chain employs TRBV7-9 and TRBJ2-5, with unresolved D. The TCR comes from a young man who received the YFV17D yellow fever vaccine. As DNA, the CDR3 is TGTGCCAGCAGCTTAGGGACGGCGAAAGAGACCCAGTACTTC. It codes for CASSLGTAKETQYF. The full variable domain, its missing parts supplied by reference TRBV7-9 and TRBJ2-5, is DTGVSQNPRHKITKRGQNVTFRCDPISEHNRLYWYRQTLGQGPEFLTYFQNEAQLEKSRLLSDRFSAERPKGSFSTLEIQRTEQGDSAMYLCASSLGTAKETQYFGPGTRLLVL.